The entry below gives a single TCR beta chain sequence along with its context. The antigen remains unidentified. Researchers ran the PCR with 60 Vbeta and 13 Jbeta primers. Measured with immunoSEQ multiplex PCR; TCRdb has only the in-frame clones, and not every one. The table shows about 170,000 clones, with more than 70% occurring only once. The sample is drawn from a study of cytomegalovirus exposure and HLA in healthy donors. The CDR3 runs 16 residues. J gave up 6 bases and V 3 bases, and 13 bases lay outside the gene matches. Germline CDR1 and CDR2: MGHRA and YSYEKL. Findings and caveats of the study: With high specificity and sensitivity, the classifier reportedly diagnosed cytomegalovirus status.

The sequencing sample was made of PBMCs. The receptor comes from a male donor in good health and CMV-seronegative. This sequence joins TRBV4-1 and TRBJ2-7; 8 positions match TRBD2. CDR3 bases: TGCGCCAGCAGCCAGCCGGGACTAGGGGGAGTCTCCGAGCAGTACTTC. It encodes CASSQPGLGGVSEQYF.